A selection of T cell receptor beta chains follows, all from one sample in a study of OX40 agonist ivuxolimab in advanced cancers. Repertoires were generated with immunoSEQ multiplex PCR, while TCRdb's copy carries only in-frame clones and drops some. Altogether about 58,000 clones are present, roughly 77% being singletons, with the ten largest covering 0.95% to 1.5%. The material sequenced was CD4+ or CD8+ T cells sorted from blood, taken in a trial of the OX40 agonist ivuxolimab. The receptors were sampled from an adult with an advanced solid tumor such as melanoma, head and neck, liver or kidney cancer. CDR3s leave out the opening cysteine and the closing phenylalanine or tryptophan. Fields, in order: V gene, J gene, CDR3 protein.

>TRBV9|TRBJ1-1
ASSERGDRANTEAF
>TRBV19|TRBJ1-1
ASTPKLNTEAF
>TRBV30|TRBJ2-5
AGAGWETQY
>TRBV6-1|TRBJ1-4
ASSQNEKLF
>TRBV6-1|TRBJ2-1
ASSGYGAGGIDEQF
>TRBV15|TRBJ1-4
ATSRDLGGAQEKLF
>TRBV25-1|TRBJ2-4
ASSDAGHLNIQY
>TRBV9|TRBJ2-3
ASRQITDTQY
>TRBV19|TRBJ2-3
ASSMGRGAVVDTQY
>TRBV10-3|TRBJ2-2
AISSANTGELF
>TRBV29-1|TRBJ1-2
SVEVAGGNYGYT
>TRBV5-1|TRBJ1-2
ASSWYREDGYT
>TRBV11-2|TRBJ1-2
ASSLGGRYGYT
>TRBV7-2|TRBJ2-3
ASTLWGVSTDTQY
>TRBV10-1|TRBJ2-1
ASSGSIANEQF
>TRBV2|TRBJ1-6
ASRRGRDSPLH
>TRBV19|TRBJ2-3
ASSMPQGLSTDTQY
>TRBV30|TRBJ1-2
AWSLLGGYT